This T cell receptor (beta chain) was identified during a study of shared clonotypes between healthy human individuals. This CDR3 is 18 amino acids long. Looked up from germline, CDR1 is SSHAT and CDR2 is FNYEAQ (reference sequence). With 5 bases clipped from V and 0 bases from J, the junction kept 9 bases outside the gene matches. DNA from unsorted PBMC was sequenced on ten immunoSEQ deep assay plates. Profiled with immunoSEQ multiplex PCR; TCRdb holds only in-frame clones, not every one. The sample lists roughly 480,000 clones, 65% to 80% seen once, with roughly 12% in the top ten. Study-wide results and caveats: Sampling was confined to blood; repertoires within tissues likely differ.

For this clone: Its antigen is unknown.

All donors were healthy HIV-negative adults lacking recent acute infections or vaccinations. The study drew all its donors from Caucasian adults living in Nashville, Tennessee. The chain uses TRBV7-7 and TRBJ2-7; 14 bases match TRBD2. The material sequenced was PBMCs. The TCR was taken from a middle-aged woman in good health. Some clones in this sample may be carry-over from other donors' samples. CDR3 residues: CASSPGLAGGSVSYEQYF. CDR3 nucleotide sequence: TGTGCCAGCAGCCCAGGACTAGCGGGAGGCTCCGTCTCCTACGAGCAGTACTTC.